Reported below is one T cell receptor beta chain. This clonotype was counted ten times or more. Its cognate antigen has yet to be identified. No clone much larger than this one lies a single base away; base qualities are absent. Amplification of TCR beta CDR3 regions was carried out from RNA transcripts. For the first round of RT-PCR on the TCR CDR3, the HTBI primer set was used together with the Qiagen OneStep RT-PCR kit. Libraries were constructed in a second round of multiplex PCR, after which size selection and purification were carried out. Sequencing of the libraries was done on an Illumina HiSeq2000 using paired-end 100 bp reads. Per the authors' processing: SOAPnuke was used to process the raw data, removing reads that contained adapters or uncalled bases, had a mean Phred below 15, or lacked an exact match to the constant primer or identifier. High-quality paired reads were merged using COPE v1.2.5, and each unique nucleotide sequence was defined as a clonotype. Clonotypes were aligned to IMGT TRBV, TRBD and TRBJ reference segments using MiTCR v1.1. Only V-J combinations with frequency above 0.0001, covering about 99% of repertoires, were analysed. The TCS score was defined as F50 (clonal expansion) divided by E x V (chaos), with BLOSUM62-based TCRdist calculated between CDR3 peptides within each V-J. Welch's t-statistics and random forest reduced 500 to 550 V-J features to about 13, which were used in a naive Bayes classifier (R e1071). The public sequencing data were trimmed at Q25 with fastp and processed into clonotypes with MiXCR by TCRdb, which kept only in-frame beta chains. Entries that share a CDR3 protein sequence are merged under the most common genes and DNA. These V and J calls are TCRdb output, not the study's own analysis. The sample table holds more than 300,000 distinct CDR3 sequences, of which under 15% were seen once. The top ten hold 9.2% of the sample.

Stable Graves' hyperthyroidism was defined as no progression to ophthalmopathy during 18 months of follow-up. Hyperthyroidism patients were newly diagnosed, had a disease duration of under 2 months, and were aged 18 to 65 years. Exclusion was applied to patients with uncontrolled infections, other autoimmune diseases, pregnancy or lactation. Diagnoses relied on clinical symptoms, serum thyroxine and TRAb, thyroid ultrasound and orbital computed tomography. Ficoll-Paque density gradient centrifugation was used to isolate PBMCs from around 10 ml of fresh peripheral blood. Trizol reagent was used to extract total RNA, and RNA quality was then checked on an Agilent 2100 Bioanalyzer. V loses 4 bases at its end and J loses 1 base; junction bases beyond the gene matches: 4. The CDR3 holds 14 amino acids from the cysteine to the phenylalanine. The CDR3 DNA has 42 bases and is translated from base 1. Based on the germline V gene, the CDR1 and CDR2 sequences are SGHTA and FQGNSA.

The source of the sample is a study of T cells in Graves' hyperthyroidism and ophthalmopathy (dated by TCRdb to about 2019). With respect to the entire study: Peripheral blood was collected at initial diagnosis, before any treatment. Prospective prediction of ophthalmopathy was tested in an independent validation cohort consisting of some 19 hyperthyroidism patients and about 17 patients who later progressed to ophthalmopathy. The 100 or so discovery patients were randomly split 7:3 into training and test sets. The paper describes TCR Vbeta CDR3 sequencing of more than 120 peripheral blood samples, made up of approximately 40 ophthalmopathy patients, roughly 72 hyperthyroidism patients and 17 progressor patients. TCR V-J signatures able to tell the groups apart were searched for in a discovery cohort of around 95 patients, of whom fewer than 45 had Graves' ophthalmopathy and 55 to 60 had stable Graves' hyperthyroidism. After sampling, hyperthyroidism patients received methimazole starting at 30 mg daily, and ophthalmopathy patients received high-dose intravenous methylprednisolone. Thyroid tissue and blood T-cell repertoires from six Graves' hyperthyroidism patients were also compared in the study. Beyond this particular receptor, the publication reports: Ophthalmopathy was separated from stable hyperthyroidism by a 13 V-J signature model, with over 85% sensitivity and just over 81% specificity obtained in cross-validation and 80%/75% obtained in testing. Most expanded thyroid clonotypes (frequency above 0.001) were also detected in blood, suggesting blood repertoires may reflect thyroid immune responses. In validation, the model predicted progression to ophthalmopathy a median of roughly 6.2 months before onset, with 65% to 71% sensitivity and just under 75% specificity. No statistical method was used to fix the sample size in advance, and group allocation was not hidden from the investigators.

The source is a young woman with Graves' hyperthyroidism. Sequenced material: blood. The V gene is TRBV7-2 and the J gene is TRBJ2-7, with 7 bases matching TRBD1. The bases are TGTGCCAGCAGCTCAAACAGGGGTTCCTACGAGCAGTACTTC. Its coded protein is CASSSNRGSYEQYF.